This TCR beta chain was sequenced in a study of blood T cell repertoires in COVID-19. About the study: COVID-19 samples, acute and convalescent, were from the United States, Italy and Spain.

The CDR3 has 16 residues. V lost 3 bases and J 0 bases, leaving 12 bases between the germline ends. Germline loops: CDR1 SGHVS, CDR2 FQNEAQ. Libraries were prepared by immunoSEQ multiplex PCR; TCRdb keeps only in-frame clonotypes and omits some of them. The sample includes approximately 200,000 clones, about four fifths seen only once; the top ten take approximately 1.3%. This TCR came from a woman aged 40-49 years with acute COVID-19. Sequenced sample: PBMCs or T cells enriched from blood (not recorded which). J is TRBJ2-1 and V is TRBV7-8, with a weak D call TRBD2 (6 bases). This CDR3 reads CASSLGLGGSYNEQFF. As DNA, the CDR3 is TGTGCCAGCAGCTTGGGACTGGGGGGCTCCTACAATGAGCAGTTCTTC.